This entry is about one TCR beta chain. The antigen remains unidentified. The data are from a study of STAT3 mutations in large granular lymphocyte leukemia. Broader study findings: Every T-LGLL patient had at least one immunodominant TCRbeta clonotype. In some patients, a small highly pathogenic clone possibly went undetected.

Libraries were prepared by immunoSEQ multiplex PCR; TCRdb keeps only in-frame clonotypes and omits some of them. The sample yields 30,000 to 40,000 clones, approximately 83% seen once. This CDR3 region has 14 residues. The germline V and J ends were trimmed by 6 bases and 0 bases, with 11 bases remaining between them. Germline values: CDR1 LNHDA, CDR2 SQIVND (reference sequence). The clonotype originates from a man aged 55 to 70 with T-cell large granular lymphocyte leukemia. Some clones in this sample may be carry-over from other donors' samples. The chain employs TRBV19 and TRBJ1-2, with a weak D call TRBD1 (5 bases). Material: peripheral blood mononuclear cells. The CDR3: CASRRQRPNYGYTF. As DNA, the CDR3 is TGTGCCAGTAGGCGACAGCGACCTAACTATGGCTACACCTTC. Supplemented by reference TRBV19 and TRBJ1-2, the full variable domain reads DGGITQSPKYLFRKEGQNVTLSCEQNLNHDAMYWYRQDPGQGLRLIYYSQIVNDFQKGDIAEGYSVSREKKESFPLTVTSAQKNPTAFYLCASRRQRPNYGYTFGSGTRLTVV.